This is a list of T cell receptor beta chains from one sample in a study of blood T cell repertoires in COVID-19. Produced via immunoSEQ multiplex PCR; TCRdb's table is partial and in-frame only. The sample holds fewer than 70,000 clones, over 70% seen once. Sequenced sample: peripheral blood. The receptor set was obtained from a human donor in a cohort sampled during active COVID-19. The CDR3 runs from the conserved cysteine through the conserved F or W. The order of the fields is J gene, V gene, clone size, D gene, CDR3 DNA, CDR3 protein. The D gene is left open where the match is weak. Not all rows give a size; the values are once, few, many and, for expanded clones, a class.

j_gene: TRBJ2-2; v_gene: TRBV24-1; abundance: NA; d_gene: TRBD2; CDR3nt: TGTGCCACCACCCCTAGCGGGGGGGGGAACACCGGGGAGCTGTTTTTT; CDR3aa: CATTPSGGGNTGELFF
j_gene: TRBJ1-1; v_gene: TRBV25-1; abundance: NA; d_gene: NA; CDR3nt: TGTGCCAGCAGGTCGCGGGGGACCCTGAACACTGAAGCTTTCTTT; CDR3aa: CASRSRGTLNTEAFF
j_gene: TRBJ2-5; v_gene: TRBV15; abundance: NA; d_gene: TRBD1; CDR3nt: TGTGCCACCAGCAGCAACCAACAGGGGGCGGGGGAGACCCAGTACTTC; CDR3aa: CATSSNQQGAGETQYF
j_gene: TRBJ1-3; v_gene: TRBV9; abundance: NA; d_gene: TRBD1; CDR3nt: TGTGCCAGCAGCGTAGGCTCGGACAGGGTGAGAAACACCATATATTTT; CDR3aa: CASSVGSDRVRNTIYF
j_gene: TRBJ2-1; v_gene: TRBV24-1; abundance: NA; d_gene: NA; CDR3nt: TGTGCCACCAGTGACTTGGACACATTTAAGGAAAATGAGCAGTTCTTC; CDR3aa: CATSDLDTFKENEQFF
j_gene: TRBJ1-2; v_gene: TRBV10-3; abundance: few; d_gene: TRBD1; CDR3nt: TGTGCCATCAGCCCTAACCGGGACAGGGTGGGGTTGAGCTACACCTTC; CDR3aa: CAISPNRDRVGLSYTF
j_gene: TRBJ2-7; v_gene: TRBV6-2/TRBV6-3; abundance: NA; d_gene: NA; CDR3nt: TGTGCCAGCAGTTGGGGGCCCCCCCCCGAGCAGTACTTC; CDR3aa: CASSWGPPPEQYF
j_gene: TRBJ1-6; v_gene: TRBV28; abundance: NA; d_gene: NA; CDR3nt: TGTGCCAGCAAGGGGCAGCTTAATTCACCCCTCCACTTT; CDR3aa: CASKGQLNSPLHF
j_gene: TRBJ2-3; v_gene: TRBV19; abundance: NA; d_gene: NA; CDR3nt: TGTGCCAGTAGGTCCGGGGTCAGAAGCGCGGGAGATACGCAGTATTTT; CDR3aa: CASRSGVRSAGDTQYF
j_gene: TRBJ1-2; v_gene: TRBV5-4; abundance: few; d_gene: NA; CDR3nt: TGTGCCAGCAGCTTGAAACATGCCTGGGGCTACACCTTC; CDR3aa: CASSLKHAWGYTF
j_gene: TRBJ2-7; v_gene: TRBV9; abundance: NA; d_gene: NA; CDR3nt: TGTGCCAGCAGCGTTGGGGCGGAGTCCTACGAGCAGTACTTC; CDR3aa: CASSVGAESYEQYF
j_gene: TRBJ1-2; v_gene: TRBV25-1; abundance: NA; d_gene: NA; CDR3nt: TGTGCCAGCAGTTTCCGAAGGGCAGGGGATGCGAACTATGGCTACACCTTC; CDR3aa: CASSFRRAGDANYGYTF
j_gene: TRBJ2-7; v_gene: TRBV27; abundance: NA; d_gene: NA; CDR3nt: TGTGCCAGCAGTGCCATGGTCGGCGAGCAGTACTTC; CDR3aa: CASSAMVGEQYF
j_gene: TRBJ1-2; v_gene: TRBV27; abundance: NA; d_gene: TRBD1; CDR3nt: TGTGCCAGCAGCCGGACAGGGCTCGGGGGCTACACCTTC; CDR3aa: CASSRTGLGGYTF
j_gene: TRBJ1-1; v_gene: TRBV6-4; abundance: once; d_gene: TRBD1; CDR3nt: TGTGCCATGGGGACAGCCATGAACACTGAAGCTTTCTTT; CDR3aa: CAMGTAMNTEAFF
j_gene: TRBJ1-1; v_gene: TRBV30; abundance: few; d_gene: NA; CDR3nt: TGTGCCTGGAGTGTGTCAGACATATACTTGAACACTGAAGCTTTCTTT; CDR3aa: CAWSVSDIYLNTEAFF
j_gene: TRBJ1-5; v_gene: TRBV30; abundance: NA; d_gene: NA; CDR3nt: TGTGCCTGGGGGGGGGCAGGGCGACAGCCCCAGCATTTT; CDR3aa: CAWGGAGRQPQHF
j_gene: TRBJ1-6; v_gene: TRBV2; abundance: NA; d_gene: NA; CDR3nt: TGTGCCAGCAGTGAGGGGAGGCCTCATAATTCACCCCTCCACTTT; CDR3aa: CASSEGRPHNSPLHF
j_gene: TRBJ1-4; v_gene: TRBV7-9; abundance: NA; d_gene: TRBD1; CDR3nt: TGTGCCAGCAGCGCTACAGGGGCGCGAAATGAAAAACTGTTTTTT; CDR3aa: CASSATGARNEKLFF
j_gene: TRBJ2-7; v_gene: TRBV7-2; abundance: NA; d_gene: NA; CDR3nt: TGTGCCAGCAGCTCAATCCGACAGAGCTCCTACGAGCAGTACTTC; CDR3aa: CASSSIRQSSYEQYF
j_gene: TRBJ2-3; v_gene: TRBV2; abundance: NA; d_gene: TRBD2; CDR3nt: TGTGCCAGGAGACTAGCGGAAGGCACAGATACGCAGTATTTT; CDR3aa: CARRLAEGTDTQYF
j_gene: TRBJ2-1; v_gene: TRBV4-2; abundance: NA; d_gene: TRBD2; CDR3nt: TGTGCCAGCAGCCGGCTAGAGGGTCTGGGCGGGGGGCAGTTCTTC; CDR3aa: CASSRLEGLGGGQFF
j_gene: TRBJ2-7; v_gene: TRBV4-3; abundance: NA; d_gene: NA; CDR3nt: TGCGCCAGCAGCCAAGATCTTCCGGGGTACGAGCAGTACTTC; CDR3aa: CASSQDLPGYEQYF
j_gene: TRBJ2-4; v_gene: TRBV6-1; abundance: once; d_gene: NA; CDR3nt: TGTGCCAGCAGTGAAGGGGGGGGGCTGGCCAAAAACATTCAGTACTTC; CDR3aa: CASSEGGGLAKNIQYF
j_gene: TRBJ1-2; v_gene: TRBV30; abundance: NA; d_gene: NA; CDR3nt: TGTGCCTGGAGCGCAGGCACCTATGGCTACACCTTC; CDR3aa: CAWSAGTYGYTF
j_gene: TRBJ1-5; v_gene: TRBV28; abundance: NA; d_gene: TRBD1; CDR3nt: TGTGCCAGCAGTCCCAGACCGGGACAGGAACTGGTTGGGGATCAGCCCCAGCATTTT; CDR3aa: CASSPRPGQELVGDQPQHF
j_gene: TRBJ2-3; v_gene: TRBV6-5; abundance: NA; d_gene: NA; CDR3nt: TGTGCCAGCAGCCTCACAGATACGCAGTATTTT; CDR3aa: CASSLTDTQYF
j_gene: TRBJ2-3; v_gene: TRBV10-3; abundance: NA; d_gene: TRBD1; CDR3nt: TGTGCCATCAGGGGACAGGGAACAGATACGCAGTATTTT; CDR3aa: CAIRGQGTDTQYF
j_gene: TRBJ1-2; v_gene: TRBV4-1; abundance: NA; d_gene: NA; CDR3nt: TGCGCCAGCAGCCAAGAACAGGGTTTGGACTATGGCTACACCTTC; CDR3aa: CASSQEQGLDYGYTF
j_gene: TRBJ1-6; v_gene: TRBV21-1; abundance: NA; d_gene: NA; CDR3nt: TGTGCCAGCAGCAAACGGTCTGCAGACAGCTCCTATAATTCACCCCTCCACTTT; CDR3aa: CASSKRSADSSYNSPLHF
j_gene: TRBJ2-1; v_gene: TRBV5-1; abundance: NA; d_gene: NA; CDR3nt: TGCGCCAGCAGCCCTCAGCCTAGCACATACAATGAGCAGTTCTTC; CDR3aa: CASSPQPSTYNEQFF
j_gene: TRBJ2-3; v_gene: TRBV4-1; abundance: NA; d_gene: NA; CDR3nt: TGCGCCAGCAGCCACCCGGGGGACGCAGATACGCAGTATTTT; CDR3aa: CASSHPGDADTQYF
j_gene: TRBJ2-3; v_gene: TRBV28; abundance: NA; d_gene: TRBD1; CDR3nt: TGTGCCAGCAGCCTCGGGACAGGGCTGACAGATACGCAGTATTTT; CDR3aa: CASSLGTGLTDTQYF
j_gene: TRBJ2-1; v_gene: TRBV5-1; abundance: NA; d_gene: NA; CDR3nt: TGCGCCAGCAACATCCTCAATGAGCAGTTCTTC; CDR3aa: CASNILNEQFF
j_gene: TRBJ1-1; v_gene: TRBV5-1; abundance: once; d_gene: TRBD1; CDR3nt: TGCGCCAGCAGCGCCCTAGCAGGGGGCAGAACTGAAGCTTTCTTT; CDR3aa: CASSALAGGRTEAFF
j_gene: TRBJ1-3; v_gene: TRBV7-8; abundance: NA; d_gene: TRBD1; CDR3nt: TGTGCCAGCAGCTTAGGTGACAGGGGACTAGGAAACACCATATATTTT; CDR3aa: CASSLGDRGLGNTIYF
j_gene: TRBJ2-7; v_gene: TRBV2; abundance: NA; d_gene: NA; CDR3nt: TGTGCCAGCAGTGAACAAGCGGGCTACCTGGAGCAGTACTTC; CDR3aa: CASSEQAGYLEQYF
j_gene: TRBJ2-3; v_gene: TRBV3-1/TRBV3-2; abundance: NA; d_gene: NA; CDR3nt: TGTGCCAGCAGCCAAGGTTGGGGGGGCCTCACAGATACGCAGTATTTT; CDR3aa: CASSQGWGGLTDTQYF
j_gene: TRBJ2-7; v_gene: TRBV5-1; abundance: NA; d_gene: NA; CDR3nt: TGCGCCAGCAGCTCAGGGACTTCCCTTTACGAGCAGTACTTC; CDR3aa: CASSSGTSLYEQYF
j_gene: TRBJ2-7; v_gene: TRBV5-1; abundance: NA; d_gene: NA; CDR3nt: TGCGCCAGCATTCGAGAGCCGGGTCCCTACGAGCAGTACTTC; CDR3aa: CASIREPGPYEQYF
j_gene: TRBJ2-7; v_gene: TRBV7-2; abundance: once; d_gene: TRBD1; CDR3nt: TGTGCCAGCAGCCGTCCGGGACAGTCAAACTACGAGCAGTACTTC; CDR3aa: CASSRPGQSNYEQYF
j_gene: TRBJ1-1; v_gene: TRBV27; abundance: NA; d_gene: TRBD1; CDR3nt: TGTGCCAGCAGTCCAGCGACAGGGGGGATGAACACTGAAGCTTTCTTT; CDR3aa: CASSPATGGMNTEAFF
j_gene: TRBJ1-5; v_gene: TRBV10-2; abundance: NA; d_gene: TRBD1; CDR3nt: TGCGCCAGCAGTGGGGCCCCGGGACAGGGTACGAATCAGCCCCAGCATTTT; CDR3aa: CASSGAPGQGTNQPQHF
j_gene: TRBJ1-5; v_gene: TRBV30; abundance: NA; d_gene: NA; CDR3nt: TGTGCCTGGAGTGGCCAGGCCAATGAGCCCCAGCATTTT; CDR3aa: CAWSGQANEPQHF
j_gene: TRBJ1-2; v_gene: TRBV30; abundance: NA; d_gene: NA; CDR3nt: TGTGCCTGGAGTGTAGGCCAGGGCGGGAGCTACACCTTC; CDR3aa: CAWSVGQGGSYTF
j_gene: TRBJ1-4; v_gene: TRBV18; abundance: NA; d_gene: TRBD1; CDR3nt: TGTGCCAGCTCACCCAACAGGGGGCCTGGAACTAATGAAAAACTGTTTTTT; CDR3aa: CASSPNRGPGTNEKLFF
j_gene: TRBJ1-4; v_gene: TRBV2; abundance: NA; d_gene: TRBD1; CDR3nt: TGTGCCAGCAGAGGACAGGGGACCGTAATTAATGAAAAACTGTTTTTT; CDR3aa: CASRGQGTVINEKLFF
j_gene: TRBJ2-5; v_gene: TRBV12-5; abundance: NA; d_gene: TRBD1; CDR3nt: TGTGCTAGTGGCTCGGGACAGGGGAAGGGAGAGACCCAGTACTTC; CDR3aa: CASGSGQGKGETQYF
j_gene: TRBJ2-2; v_gene: TRBV28; abundance: NA; d_gene: TRBD2; CDR3nt: TGTGCCAGCAGTTCCCCGGGACTAGCGGGAGGGCCAACCGGGGAGCTGTTTTTT; CDR3aa: CASSSPGLAGGPTGELFF
j_gene: TRBJ1-2; v_gene: TRBV9; abundance: NA; d_gene: NA; CDR3nt: TGTGCCAGCAGCGCCAGTGACAGAAACTATGGCTACACCTTC; CDR3aa: CASSASDRNYGYTF
j_gene: TRBJ1-5; v_gene: TRBV28; abundance: few; d_gene: TRBD1; CDR3nt: TGTGCCAGCACCACGACAGGGATTCAGCCCCAGCATTTT; CDR3aa: CASTTTGIQPQHF
j_gene: TRBJ1-5; v_gene: TRBV21-1; abundance: once; d_gene: NA; CDR3nt: TGTGCCAGCAGGAGTAAGGAGGGAGGGGAGAATCAGCCCCAGCATTTT; CDR3aa: CASRSKEGGENQPQHF
j_gene: TRBJ1-1; v_gene: TRBV27; abundance: NA; d_gene: NA; CDR3nt: TGTGCCAGCAGTTTAACCCCGACAGGGAACACTGAAGCTTTCTTT; CDR3aa: CASSLTPTGNTEAFF
j_gene: TRBJ1-1; v_gene: TRBV11-2; abundance: NA; d_gene: NA; CDR3nt: TGTGCCAGCAGTGGAGGAGATAACACTGAAGCTTTCTTT; CDR3aa: CASSGGDNTEAFF
j_gene: TRBJ2-3; v_gene: TRBV7-9; abundance: once; d_gene: TRBD2; CDR3nt: TGTGCCAGCAGCCTACCGAGCGGGGGAACAGATACGCAGTATTTT; CDR3aa: CASSLPSGGTDTQYF